This passage covers 2 T cell receptor beta chains from one sample sequenced in a study of shared clonotypes between healthy human individuals (dated by TCRdb to about 2020). Libraries were constructed by the immunoSEQ multiplex PCR assay. The source is immuneACCESS, and TCRdb retained only in-frame sequences with V and J called. Part of the clones is not carried over; for the studies checked, unresolved V genes explain less than half of this, and the remainder is unexplained. The sample contains roughly 1,100,000 clones, roughly 75% of them found a single time. About 1.5% of the sample belongs to the ten largest clones. Sequenced material: memory CD4+ T cells sorted from blood. Explained via the paper, the cell subset or site label denotes: CD45RA-negative fraction. These receptors all stem from a young man in good health.

There are a few counts of this clone. The chain has TRBV29-1 and TRBJ1-2; no clear D. Germline loops: CDR1 SQVTM, CDR2 ANQGSEA. The CDR3 is 11 residues long. V shed 5 bases and J shed 7 bases, with 11 bases lying between them. The CDR3 loop is CSVLGNGGYTF. DNA for the CDR3: TGCAGCGTTCTTGGGAACGGTGGCTACACCTTC.

On this clone itself: Other DNA sequences in this sample translate to the same CDR3. This chain links TRBV6-5 with TRBJ2-2; 7 nucleotides line up with TRBD1. The J segment lost 7 bases and the V segment lost 2 bases, leaving 4 bases of the junction unmatched. This CDR3 region has 14 residues. Germline values: CDR1 MNHEY, CDR2 SVGAGI. Here the CDR3 DNA reads TGTGCCAGCAGTTACCGAGGGGGCAGCGGGGAGCTGTTTTTT. Its translation is CASSYRGGSGELFF.